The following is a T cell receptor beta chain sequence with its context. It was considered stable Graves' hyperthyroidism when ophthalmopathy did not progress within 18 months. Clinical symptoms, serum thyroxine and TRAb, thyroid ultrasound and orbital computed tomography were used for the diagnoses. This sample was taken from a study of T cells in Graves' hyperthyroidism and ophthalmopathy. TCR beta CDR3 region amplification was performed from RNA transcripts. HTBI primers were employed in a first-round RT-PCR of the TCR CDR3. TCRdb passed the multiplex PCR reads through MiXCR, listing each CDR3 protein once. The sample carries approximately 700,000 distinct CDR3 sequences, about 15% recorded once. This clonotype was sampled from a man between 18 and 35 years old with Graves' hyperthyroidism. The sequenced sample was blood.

Here the CDR3 DNA reads TGTGCCAGCAGCCCCCAGACATCAAACTATGGCTACACCTTC. Translated, it gives CASSPQTSNYGYTF. The chain employs TRBV27 and TRBJ1-2; D not resolved. The V and J ends lost 6 bases and 2 bases respectively, with 13 bases between them. The germline V gene encodes CDR1 MNHEY and CDR2 SMNVEV (reference sequence). The CDR3 sequence is 14 residues long.